This T cell receptor beta chain was profiled in a study of T cell repertoires in cytomegalovirus infection. Germline V CDR1 and CDR2: MNHEY, SVGAGI. The J segment lost 7 bases and the V segment lost 0 bases, leaving 8 bases of the junction unmatched. There are 15 residues in the CDR3. To note about this clonotype: The antigen is undetermined.

From the reads, TCRdb called clonotypes with MiXCR, one entry per CDR3 protein. The sample lists about 480,000 distinct CDR3 sequences, around 35% occurring once. The specimen was cultured PBMCs, collected from culture after CMV antigen stimulation. The chain combines TRBV6-5 with TRBJ1-2, with 7 bases aligning to TRBD1. The TCR was taken from a human donor in good health (CMV status not recorded). Some clones in this sample may be carry-over from other donors' samples. CDR3 amino acids: CASSYSFQGEGGYTF. CDR3 DNA: TGTGCCAGCAGTTACTCGTTCCAGGGGGAAGGTGGCTACACCTTC.